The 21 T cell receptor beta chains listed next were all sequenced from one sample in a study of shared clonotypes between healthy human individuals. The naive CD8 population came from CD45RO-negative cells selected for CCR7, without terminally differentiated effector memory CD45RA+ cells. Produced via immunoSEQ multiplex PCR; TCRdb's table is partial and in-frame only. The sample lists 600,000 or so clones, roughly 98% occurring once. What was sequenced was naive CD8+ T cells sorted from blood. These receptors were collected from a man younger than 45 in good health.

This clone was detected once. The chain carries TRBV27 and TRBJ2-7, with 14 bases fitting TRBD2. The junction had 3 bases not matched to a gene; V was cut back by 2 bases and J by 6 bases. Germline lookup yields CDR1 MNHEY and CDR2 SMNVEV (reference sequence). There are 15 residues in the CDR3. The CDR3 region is CASSLGTSGSSEQYF. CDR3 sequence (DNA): TGTGCCAGCAGTTTAGGGACTAGCGGGAGTAGCGAGCAGTACTTC.

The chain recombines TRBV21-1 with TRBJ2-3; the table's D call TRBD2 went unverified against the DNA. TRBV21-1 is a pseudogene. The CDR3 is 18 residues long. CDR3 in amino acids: CATDLSGTSGPSTDTQYF. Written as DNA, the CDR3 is TGTGCCACCGACCTCTCAGGGACTAGCGGGCCTAGCACAGATACGCAGTATTTT.

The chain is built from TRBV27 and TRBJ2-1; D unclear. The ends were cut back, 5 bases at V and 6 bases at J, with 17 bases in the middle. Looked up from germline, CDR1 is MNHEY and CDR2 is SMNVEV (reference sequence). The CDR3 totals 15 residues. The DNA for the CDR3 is TGTGCCAGCAGTCCCTCACAGCTAGGCCTCAATGAGCAGTTCTTC. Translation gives CASSPSQLGLNEQFF.

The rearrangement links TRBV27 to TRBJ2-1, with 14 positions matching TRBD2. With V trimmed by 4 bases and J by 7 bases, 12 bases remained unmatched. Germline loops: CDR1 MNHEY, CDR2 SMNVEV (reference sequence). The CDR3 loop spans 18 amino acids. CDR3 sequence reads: CASSSPPGTSGRVNEQFF. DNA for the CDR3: TGTGCCAGCAGTTCTCCCCCCGGGACTAGCGGGAGAGTAAATGAGCAGTTCTTC.

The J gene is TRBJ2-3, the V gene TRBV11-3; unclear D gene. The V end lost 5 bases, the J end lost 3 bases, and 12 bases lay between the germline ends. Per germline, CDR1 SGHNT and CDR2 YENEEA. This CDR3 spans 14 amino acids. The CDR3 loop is CASSPSDQTDTQYF. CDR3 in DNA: TGTGCCAGCAGCCCATCGGACCAAACAGATACGCAGTATTTT.

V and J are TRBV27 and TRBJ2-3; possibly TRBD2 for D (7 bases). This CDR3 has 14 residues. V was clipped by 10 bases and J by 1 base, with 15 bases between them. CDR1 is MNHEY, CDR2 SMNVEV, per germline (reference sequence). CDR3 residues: CATRRGAGTDTQYF. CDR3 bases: TGTGCCACTCGTCGGGGGGCAGGCACAGATACGCAGTATTTT.

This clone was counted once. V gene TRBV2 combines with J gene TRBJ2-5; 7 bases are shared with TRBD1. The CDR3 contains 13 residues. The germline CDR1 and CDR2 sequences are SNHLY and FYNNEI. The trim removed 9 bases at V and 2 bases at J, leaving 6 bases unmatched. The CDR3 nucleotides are TGTGCCAGAGAACAGGGGCAACAAGAGACCCAGTACTTC. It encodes CAREQGQQETQYF. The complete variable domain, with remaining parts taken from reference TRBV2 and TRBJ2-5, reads EPEVTQTPSHQVTQMGQEVILRCVPISNHLYFYWYRQILGQKVEFLVSFYNNEISEKSEIFDDQFSVERPDGSNFTLKIRSTKLEDSAMYFCAREQGQQETQYFGPGTRLLVL.

The CDR3 sequence is CASSLVERATDTQYF. In DNA, the CDR3 is TGTGCCAGCAGCTTAGTTGAGCGAGCCACAGATACGCAGTATTTT. The J gene is TRBJ2-3, the V gene TRBV7-9, with unresolved D. The germline CDR1 and CDR2 sequences are SEHNR and FQNEAQ (reference sequence). V shed 1 base and J shed 2 bases, with 10 bases lying between them. The CDR3 length is 15 residues.

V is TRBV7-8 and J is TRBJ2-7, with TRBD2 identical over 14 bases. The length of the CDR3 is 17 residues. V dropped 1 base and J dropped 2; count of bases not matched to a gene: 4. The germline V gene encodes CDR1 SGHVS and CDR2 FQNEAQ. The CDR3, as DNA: TGTGCCAGCAGCTTAGGTGGGGGACTAGCGGGAGCCTACGAGCAGTACTTC. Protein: CASSLGGGLAGAYEQYF.

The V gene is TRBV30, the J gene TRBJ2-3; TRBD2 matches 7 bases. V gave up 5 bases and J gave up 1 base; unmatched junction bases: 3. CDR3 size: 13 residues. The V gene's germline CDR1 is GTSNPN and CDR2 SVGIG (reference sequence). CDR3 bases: TGTGCCTGGGACCGGGGGGGCACAGATACGCAGTATTTT. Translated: CAWDRGGTDTQYF.

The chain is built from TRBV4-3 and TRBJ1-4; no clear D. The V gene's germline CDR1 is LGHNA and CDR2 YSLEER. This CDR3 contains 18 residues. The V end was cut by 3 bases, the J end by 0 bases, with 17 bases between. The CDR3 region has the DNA TGCGCCAGCAGCCATAGACTAGAGGCGGCCACAACTAATGAAAAACTGTTTTTT. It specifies CASSHRLEAATTNEKLFF.

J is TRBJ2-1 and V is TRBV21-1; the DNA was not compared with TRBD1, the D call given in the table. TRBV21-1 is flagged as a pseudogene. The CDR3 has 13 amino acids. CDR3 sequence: CASSSGSHNEQFF. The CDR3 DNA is TGTGCCAGCAGCTCAGGGTCGCACAATGAGCAGTTCTTC.

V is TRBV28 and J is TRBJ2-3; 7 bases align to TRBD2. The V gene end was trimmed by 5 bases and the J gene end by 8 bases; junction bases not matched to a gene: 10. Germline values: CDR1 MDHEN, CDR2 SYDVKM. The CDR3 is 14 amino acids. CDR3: CASSGLAETPTQYF. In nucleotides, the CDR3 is TGTGCCAGCAGTGGGCTAGCGGAAACCCCTACGCAGTATTTT.

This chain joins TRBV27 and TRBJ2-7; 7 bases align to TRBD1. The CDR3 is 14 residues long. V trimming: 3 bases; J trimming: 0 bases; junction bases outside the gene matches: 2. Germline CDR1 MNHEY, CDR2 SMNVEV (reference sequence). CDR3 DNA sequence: TGTGCCAGCAGTTTGGGGACAGACTCCTACGAGCAGTACTTC. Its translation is CASSLGTDSYEQYF.

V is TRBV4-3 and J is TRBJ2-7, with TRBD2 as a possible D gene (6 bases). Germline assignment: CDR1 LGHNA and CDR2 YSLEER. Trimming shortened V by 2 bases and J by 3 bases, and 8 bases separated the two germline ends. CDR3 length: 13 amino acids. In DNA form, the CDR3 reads TGCGCCAGCAGCCAATATAGCGGCTACGAGCAGTACTTC. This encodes CASSQYSGYEQYF.

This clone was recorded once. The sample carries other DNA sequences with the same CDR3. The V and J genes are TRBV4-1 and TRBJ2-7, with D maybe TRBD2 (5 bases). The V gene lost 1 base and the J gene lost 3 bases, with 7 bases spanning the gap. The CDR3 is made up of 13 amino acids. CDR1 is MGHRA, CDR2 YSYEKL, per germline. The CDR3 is CASSQGAVYEQYF. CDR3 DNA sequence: TGCGCCAGCAGCCAAGGAGCGGTCTACGAGCAGTACTTC.

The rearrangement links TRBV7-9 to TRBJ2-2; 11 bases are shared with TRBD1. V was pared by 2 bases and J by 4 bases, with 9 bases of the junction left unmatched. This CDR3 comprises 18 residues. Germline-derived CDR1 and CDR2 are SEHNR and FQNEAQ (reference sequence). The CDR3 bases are TGTGCCAGCAGCTTACCACTAGGACAGGGGGCCGCCACCGGGGAGCTGTTTTTT. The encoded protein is CASSLPLGQGAATGELFF.

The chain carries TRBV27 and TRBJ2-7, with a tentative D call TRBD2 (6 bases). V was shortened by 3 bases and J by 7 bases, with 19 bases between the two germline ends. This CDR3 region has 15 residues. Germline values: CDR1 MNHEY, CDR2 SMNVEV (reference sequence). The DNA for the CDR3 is TGTGCCAGCAGTTTCCCCGGGACTGCCTCTGATGAGCAGTACTTC. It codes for CASSFPGTASDEQYF.

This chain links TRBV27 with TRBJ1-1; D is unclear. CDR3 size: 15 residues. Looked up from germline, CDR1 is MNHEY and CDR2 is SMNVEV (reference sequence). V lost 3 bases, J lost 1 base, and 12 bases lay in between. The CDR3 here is CASSLSRLGNTEAFF. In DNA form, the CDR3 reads TGTGCCAGCAGTTTGTCCAGGCTGGGGAACACTGAAGCTTTCTTT.

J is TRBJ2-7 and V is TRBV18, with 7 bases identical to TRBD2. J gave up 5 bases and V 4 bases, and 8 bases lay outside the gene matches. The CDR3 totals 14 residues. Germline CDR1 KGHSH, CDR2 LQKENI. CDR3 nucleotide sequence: TGTGCCAGCTCACTCGTGGGGGAGGGTAACGAGCAGTACTTC. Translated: CASSLVGEGNEQYF.

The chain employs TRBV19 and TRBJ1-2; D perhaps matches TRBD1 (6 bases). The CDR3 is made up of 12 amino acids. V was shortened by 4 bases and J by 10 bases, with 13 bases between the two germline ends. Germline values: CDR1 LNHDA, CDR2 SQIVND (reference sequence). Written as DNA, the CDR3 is TGTGCCAGTAGTACAGGACAGCTCGACTACACCTTC. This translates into CASSTGQLDYTF.